This T cell receptor beta chain was sequenced during a study of blood T cell repertoires in COVID-19. Study information: The analysed material was cDNA or gDNA that came from T cells, B-cell-depleted T cells, or PBMCs.

Sequencing used immunoSEQ multiplex PCR; TCRdb keeps in-frame clones, though not all of them. Of some 400,000 clones listed, approximately 90% were seen once; the top ten hold 0.9% to 1.2%. This CDR3 has 18 amino acids. Per germline, CDR1 MDHEN and CDR2 SYDVKM. The ends lost 9 bases at V and 3 bases at J; junction bases unmatched: 18. In its sample, this clone was seen once. The chain couples TRBV28 to TRBJ1-5, with 9 bases lining up with TRBD1. Sequencing input: PBMCs or T cells enriched from blood (not recorded which). This TCR derives from a man under 40 who had recovered from COVID-19. The DNA of the CDR3 is TGTGCCAGTGTTCCGGGACAGGGAAATCCCCTCCTCAATCAGCCCCAGCATTTT. This translates into CASVPGQGNPLLNQPQHF.